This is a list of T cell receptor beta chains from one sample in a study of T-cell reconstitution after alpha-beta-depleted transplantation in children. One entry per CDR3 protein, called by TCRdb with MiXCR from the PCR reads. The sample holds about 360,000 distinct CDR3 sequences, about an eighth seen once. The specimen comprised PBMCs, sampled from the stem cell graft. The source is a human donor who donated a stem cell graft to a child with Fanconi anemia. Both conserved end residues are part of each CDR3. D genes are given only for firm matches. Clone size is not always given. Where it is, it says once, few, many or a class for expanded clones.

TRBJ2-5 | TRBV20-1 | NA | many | CSESGPYQETQYF | TGCAGTGAATCCGGACCATACCAAGAGACCCAGTACTTC
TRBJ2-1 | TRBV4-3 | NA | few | CASSPWDGSEQFF | TGCGCCAGCAGCCCTTGGGACGGGAGTGAGCAGTTCTTC
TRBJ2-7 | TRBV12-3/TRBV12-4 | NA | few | CASSPTGIHEQYF | TGTGCCAGCAGTCCTACAGGGATACACGAGCAGTACTTC
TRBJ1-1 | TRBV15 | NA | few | CATSPARGVTEAFF | TGTGCCACCAGCCCCGCCCGGGGGGTAACTGAAGCTTTCTTT
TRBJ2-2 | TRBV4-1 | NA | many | CASSQVWGGTPTGELFF | TGCGCCAGCAGCCAAGTTTGGGGTGGGACCCCGACCGGGGAGCTGTTTTTT
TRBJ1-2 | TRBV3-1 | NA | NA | CASSPGPMGNGYTF | TGTGCCAGCAGCCCCGGGCCGATGGGCAATGGCTACACCTTC
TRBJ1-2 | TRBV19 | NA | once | CASSIRPGYGYTF | TGTGCCAGTAGTATTCGCCCCGGCTATGGCTACACCTTC
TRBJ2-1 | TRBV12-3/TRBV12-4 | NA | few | CASSLRRRVNEQFF | TGTGCCAGCAGTCTCAGGAGGCGGGTCAATGAGCAGTTCTTC
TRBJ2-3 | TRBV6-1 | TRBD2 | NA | CASRAAGWGDTQYF | TGTGCCAGCAGGGCAGCGGGGTGGGGGGATACGCAGTATTTT
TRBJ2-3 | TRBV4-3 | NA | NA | CASSQETSRGDTQYF | TGCGCCAGCAGCCAAGAAACCAGCCGTGGGGATACGCAGTATTTT
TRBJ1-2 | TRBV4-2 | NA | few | CASSQGIGAGAGVYGYTF | TGTGCCAGCAGCCAAGGAATAGGGGCGGGAGCAGGGGTATACGGCTACACCTTC
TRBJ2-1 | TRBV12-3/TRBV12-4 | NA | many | CASSLVDGEQFF | TGTGCCAGCAGTTTAGTAGACGGTGAGCAGTTCTTC
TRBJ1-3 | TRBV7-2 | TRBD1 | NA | CASSVHRGSSGNTIYF | TGTGCCAGCAGCGTTCACAGGGGGAGCTCTGGAAACACCATATATTTT
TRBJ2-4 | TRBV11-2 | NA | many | CASSLRVLDIQYF | TGTGCCAGCAGCTTAAGGGTTCTGGACATTCAGTACTTC
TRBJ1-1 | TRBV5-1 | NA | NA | CASSEQQRLNTEAFF | TGCGCCAGCAGCGAACAACAGCGACTGAACACTGAAGCTTTCTTT
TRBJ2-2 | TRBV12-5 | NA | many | CASAYLQGYTGELFF | TGTGCTAGTGCCTACTTGCAAGGATACACCGGGGAGCTGTTTTTT
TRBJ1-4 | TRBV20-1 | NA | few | CSAREGPEEKLFF | TGCAGTGCTAGAGAGGGTCCGGAGGAAAAACTGTTTTTT
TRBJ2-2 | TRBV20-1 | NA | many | CSARYRQNTGELFF | TGCAGTGCTAGATACCGGCAGAACACCGGGGAGCTGTTTTTT
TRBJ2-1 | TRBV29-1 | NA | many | CSVAGVRNEQFF | TGCAGCGTGGCAGGGGTTCGCAATGAGCAGTTCTTC
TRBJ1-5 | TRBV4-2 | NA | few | CASSQETDTSAQHF | TGTGCCAGCAGCCAAGAAACAGACACCTCGGCCCAGCATTTT
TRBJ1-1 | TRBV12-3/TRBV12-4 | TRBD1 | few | CASSPTGGKGANTEAFF | TGTGCCAGCAGTCCTACAGGGGGCAAGGGGGCGAACACTGAAGCTTTCTTT
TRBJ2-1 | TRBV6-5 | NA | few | CASSYAGLYYNEQFF | TGTGCCAGCAGTTACGCAGGGCTCTACTACAATGAGCAGTTCTTC
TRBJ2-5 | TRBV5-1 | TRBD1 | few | CASSDGQGETQYF | TGCGCCAGCAGCGACGGACAGGGTGAGACCCAGTACTTC
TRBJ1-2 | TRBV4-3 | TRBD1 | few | CASSQEGTDYGYTF | TGCGCCAGCAGCCAAGAAGGGACAGACTATGGCTACACCTTC
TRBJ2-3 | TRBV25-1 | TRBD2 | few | CASSPPTGLVSTQYF | TGTGCCAGCAGTCCACCCACAGGACTAGTGTCTACGCAGTATTTT
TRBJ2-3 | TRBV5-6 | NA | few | CASSLGGRYTDTQYF | TGTGCCAGCAGCTTGGGGGGCAGGTACACAGATACGCAGTATTTT
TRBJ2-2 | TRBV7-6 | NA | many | CASSSTASTGELFF | TGTGCCAGCAGCTCGACAGCGTCTACCGGGGAGCTGTTTTTT
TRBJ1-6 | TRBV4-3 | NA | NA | CASSLRTVNSPLHF | TGCGCCAGCAGCCTTCGGACAGTAAATTCACCCCTCCACTTT
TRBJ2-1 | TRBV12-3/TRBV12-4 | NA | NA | CASSRYRPSNEQFF | TGTGCCAGCAGTCGTTACCGGCCCTCTAATGAGCAGTTCTTC
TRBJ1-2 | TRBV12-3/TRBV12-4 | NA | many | CASSHGATYGYTF | TGTGCCAGCAGTCACGGAGCAACCTATGGCTACACCTTC